This TCR beta chain was captured by sequencing in a study of OX40 agonist ivuxolimab in advanced cancers. Assay used: immunoSEQ multiplex PCR; TCRdb lists only in-frame clones, some missing. This table has about 82,000 clones, around 83% appearing once. The germline V gene has CDR1 SGHNT and CDR2 YYREEE (reference sequence). V lost 5 bases and J lost 15; bases outside the gene matches: 11. CDR3 size: 12 residues. This chain uses TRBV5-4 with TRBJ2-1; 7 bases match TRBD1. The specimen comprised CD4+ or CD8+ T cells sorted from blood, sampled in a trial of the OX40 agonist ivuxolimab. The sequence derives from an adult with an advanced solid tumor such as melanoma, head and neck, liver or kidney cancer. In nucleotides, the CDR3 is TGTGCCAGCAGGTCAGAAAGGGGGCGCCGGTTCTTC. Protein sequence: CASRSERGRRFF.